This T cell receptor beta chain derives from a study of blood T cells in healthy people across ages. General study results and limits: Across samples, TCR beta diversity tracked strongly with naive T cell percentage.

Then a second PCR, running roughly 7 to 11 cycles, was carried out with a sample-barcoded 5' primer and a J-beta primer mix. Each CDR3 protein is one row after TCRdb ran MiXCR on the 5' RACE reads. This table holds roughly 800,000 distinct CDR3 sequences, 25% found once. Trimming pared 6 bases from V and 10 bases from J, leaving 18 bases between. This CDR3 has 14 residues. Germline CDR1 and CDR2: SEHNR and FQNEAQ (reference sequence). This clonotype was detected a few times. As yet, its antigen is unknown. The sample was also linked to a second study, of T cells of mothers and their children. In that study: The authors used all extracted RNA for cDNA synthesis, at roughly 1.5 ug per 15 ul. Reads obtained per mother exceeded 9.5 million TCR beta CDR3 reads, with a few million obtained per child.

The sequence was obtained from a boy aged 10-17 years in good health. This sequence joins TRBV7-9 and TRBJ1-4; D is possibly TRBD1 (5 bases). The sequencing input was blood. CDR3 nucleotides: TGTGCCAGCAGTCCCCAGGGATTTGGGGGAAAACTGTTTTTT. Protein: CASSPQGFGGKLFF.